One and the same sample provided the 15 T cell receptor beta chains below, sequenced in a study of T cells after yellow fever vaccination. TCRdb itself ran the 5' RACE reads through MiXCR, one entry per CDR3 protein. This table holds some 420,000 distinct CDR3 sequences, around 20% found once. The sample in question was PBMCs, obtained before the yellow fever booster vaccination. The receptor source for this set is a man between 18 and 35 years old who received the YFV17D yellow fever vaccine.

The V and J genes are TRBV7-2 and TRBJ2-3, with 11 bases matching TRBD1. Germline CDR1 is SGHTA and CDR2 is FQGNSA. The trim removed 4 bases at V and 4 bases at J, leaving 4 bases unmatched. This CDR3 comprises 15 residues. CDR3 amino acids: CASSWDRGFADTQYF. In DNA form, the CDR3 reads TGTGCCAGCAGCTGGGACAGGGGGTTTGCAGATACGCAGTATTTT. Full variable domain (rest looked up from reference TRBV7-2 and TRBJ2-3): GAGVSQSPSNKVTEKGKDVELRCDPISGHTALYWYRQSLGQGLEFLIYFQGNSAPDKSGLPSDRFSAERTGGSVSTLTIQRTQQEDSAVYLCASSWDRGFADTQYFGPGTRLTVL.

This clonotype came up once. The J gene is TRBJ1-6, the V gene TRBV19; D remains ambiguous. Germline V CDR1 and CDR2: LNHDA, SQIVND (reference sequence). V was cut by 11 bases and J by 6 bases, with 17 bases left in between. The CDR3 extends over 14 amino acids. The CDR3 sequence is CASASRRSNSPLHF. CDR3 bases: TGTGCCTCGGCGTCGAGGCGAAGTAATTCACCCCTCCACTTT. The full variable domain, its missing parts supplied by reference TRBV19 and TRBJ1-6, is DGGITQSPKYLFRKEGQNVTLSCEQNLNHDAMYWYRQDPGQGLRLIYYSQIVNDFQKGDIAEGYSVSREKKESFPLTVTSAQKNPTAFYLCASASRRSNSPLHFGNGTRLTVT.

This clonotype was found a few times. CDR3 protein: CASSPQGANTEAFF. The CDR3 DNA reads TGTGCCAGCTCACCACAGGGGGCGAACACTGAAGCTTTCTTT. The chain employs TRBV18 and TRBJ1-1; 7 bases are a match to TRBD1. Germline CDR1 and CDR2: KGHSH and LQKENI. The junction had 0 bases not matched to a gene; V was cut back by 1 base and J by 1 base. The CDR3 extends over 14 amino acids. Full variable domain (rest looked up from reference TRBV18 and TRBJ1-1): NAGVMQNPRHLVRRRGQEARLRCSPMKGHSHVYWYRQLPEEGLKFMVYLQKENIIDESGMPKERFSAEFPKEGPSILRIQQVVRGDSAAYFCASSPQGANTEAFFGQGTRLTVV.

The chain is built from TRBV3-1 and TRBJ1-1; D unclear. CDR3 length equals 13 residues. Trimming pared 0 bases from V and 11 bases from J, leaving 13 bases between. The germline gives CDR1 LGHDT, CDR2 YNNKEL (reference sequence). The CDR3 nucleotides are TGTGCCAGCAGCCAAGAGACGACGCCCCGGGCTTTCTTT. Amino acid sequence: CASSQETTPRAFF.

The chain recombines TRBV5-5 with TRBJ2-7; 8 nucleotides agree with TRBD1. J gave up 0 bases and V 0 bases, and 5 bases lay outside the gene matches. The CDR3 length is 16 residues. Germline values: CDR1 SGHKS, CDR2 YYEKEE (reference sequence). CDR3 region: CASSLDNRGDSYEQYV. CDR3 bases: TGTGCCAGCAGCTTGGATAACAGGGGGGACTCCTACGAGCAGTACGTC.

This clonotype turned up a few times. The V and J genes are TRBV11-2 and TRBJ1-1; D gene uncertain. The V gene's germline CDR1 is SGHAT and CDR2 FQNNGV. CDR3 size: 12 residues. Trimming took off 6 bases at V and 0 bases at J, with 5 bases between the two ends. As DNA, the CDR3 is TGTGCCAGCAGAAAGATGAACACTGAAGCTTTCTTT. Protein product: CASRKMNTEAFF.

CDR3 bases: TGTGCCAGCAGCAGGGGGTCAGGGGGCGGCGTAAGTGCTTTCTTT. As protein: CASSRGSGGGVSAFF. The V and J genes are TRBV6-6 and TRBJ1-1; 8 bases line up with TRBD1. Germline V lookup: CDR1 MNHNY, CDR2 SVGAGI (reference sequence). V was clipped by 6 bases and J by 11 bases; unmatched bases: 17. The CDR3 spans 15 residues.

This clonotype was detected only a few times. This chain uses TRBV6-1 with TRBJ2-7; TRBD1 matches 8 bases. With 2 bases clipped from V and 7 bases from J, the junction kept 13 bases outside the gene matches. The germline CDR1 and CDR2 sequences are MNHNS and SASEGT. This CDR3 has 16 residues. The CDR3 nucleotides are TGTGCCAGCAGTGAACCCGGAGGACAGGGTTTTCGGGAGCAGTACTTC. Its protein is CASSEPGGQGFREQYF.

In DNA, the CDR3 is TGTGCCAGCAGCTTGTTTAGCGGGGGGGCCTACACAGATACGCAGTATTTT. This codes for CASSLFSGGAYTDTQYF. The chain is built from TRBV7-2 and TRBJ2-3; 11 positions match TRBD2. The CDR3 runs to 17 residues. Trimming at V came to 3 bases and at J to 2 bases, leaving 7 bases not matched to a gene. Germline CDR1 reads SGHTA; CDR2 reads FQGNSA.

This clonotype has just a few counts. The gene calls are TRBV4-1 and TRBJ2-2; tentatively, D is TRBD1 or TRBD2 (6 bases each). The germline CDR1 and CDR2 sequences are MGHRA and YSYEKL. CDR3 length: 15 residues. The V end was cut by 1 base, the J end by 6 bases, with 12 bases between. The CDR3 here is CASSQVSGGPGELFF. In DNA form, the CDR3 reads TGCGCCAGCAGCCAAGTATCCGGGGGCCCCGGGGAGCTGTTTTTT.

This clonotype was found a few times. The J gene is TRBJ2-2, the V gene TRBV24-1; a weak D match, TRBD2 (5 bases). The germline V gene encodes CDR1 KGHDR and CDR2 SFDVKD. Trimming took off 4 bases at V and 7 bases at J, with 15 bases between the two ends. The CDR3 consists of 15 residues. CDR3 nucleotides: TGTGCCACCAGTGACGCTCGGACTGGGGACGGGGAGCTGTTTTTT. Protein sequence: CATSDARTGDGELFF.

In its sample, this clonotype was seen a few times. V and J are TRBV7-2 and TRBJ2-2, with 8 positions matching TRBD1. CDR1 is SGHTA, CDR2 FQGNSA, per germline. J lost 4 bases, V lost 4 bases, and 2 bases had no gene match. The CDR3 runs to 14 residues. CDR3 protein: CASSWQGATGELFF. The DNA for the CDR3 is TGTGCCAGCAGCTGGCAGGGGGCCACCGGGGAGCTGTTTTTT.

This clonotype was seen a few times. The chain carries TRBV10-3 and TRBJ2-7, with D unresolved. Trimming took off 0 bases at V and 5 bases at J, with 5 bases between the two ends. CDR3 length: 12 amino acids. Germline lookup yields CDR1 ENHRY and CDR2 SYGVKD. The CDR3 sequence is CAISESAHEQYF. CDR3 DNA sequence: TGTGCCATCAGTGAGTCGGCCCACGAGCAGTACTTC.

This clonotype was counted a few times. The genes are TRBV6-2 or TRBV6-3 and TRBJ2-7, with 8 positions matching TRBD2. With 3 bases clipped from V and 0 bases from J, the junction kept 4 bases outside the gene matches. The CDR3 is 15 amino acids. Germline V gene lookup returns CDR1 MNHEY and CDR2 SVGEGT. CDR3: CASSYPGTSSYEQYV. CDR3 DNA sequence: TGTGCCAGCAGTTATCCCGGGACTAGCTCCTACGAGCAGTACGTC.

This chain connects TRBV5-1 to TRBJ1-2, with TRBD1 as a possible D gene (5 bases). This CDR3 comprises 12 residues. V lost 4 bases to trimming and J lost 5 bases, with 9 bases between them. Germline V gives CDR1 SGHRS, CDR2 YFSETQ. The chain's CDR3 is CASSRDVYGYTF. In nucleotides, the CDR3 is TGCGCCAGCAGCAGGGACGTATATGGCTACACCTTC.